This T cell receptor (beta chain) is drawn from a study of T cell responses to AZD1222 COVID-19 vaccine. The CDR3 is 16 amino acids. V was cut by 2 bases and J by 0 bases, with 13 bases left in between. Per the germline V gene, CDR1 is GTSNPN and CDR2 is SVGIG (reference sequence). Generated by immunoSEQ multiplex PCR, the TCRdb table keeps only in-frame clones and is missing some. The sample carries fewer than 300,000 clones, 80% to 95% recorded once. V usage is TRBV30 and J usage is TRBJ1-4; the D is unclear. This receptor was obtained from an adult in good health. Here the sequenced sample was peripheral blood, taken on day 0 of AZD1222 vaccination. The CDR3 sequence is CAWSPGLVATNEKLFF. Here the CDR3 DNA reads TGTGCCTGGAGTCCTGGCCTCGTTGCAACTAATGAAAAACTGTTTTTT.